Detailed here is one TCR beta chain. This clone has just one count. Its binding antigen is unknown. The sample holds no much larger clone one base away, and base qualities are not on file. Other DNA variants within this sample encode the same CDR3. Whole blood was collected in K2EDTA tubes by collaborating institutions according to the institutions' own protocols. For TCRbeta analysis, collaborators shipped samples in one of three forms: frozen whole blood, isolated PBMCs, or DNA extracted from either of those sample types. The sample comes from a study of blood T cell repertoires in COVID-19 (dated by TCRdb to about 2020). In terms of the full investigation: Collaborator samples came from the United States, Italy and Spain and covered acute and convalescent phases of COVID-19. HLA class I and class II types, where available, came from metadata supplied by the sample provider rather than from assay-based typing. Nearly every sample came with metadata listing a de-identified subject ID, COVID-19 status, age in years and sex. Subjects who had been exposed to COVID-19, were actively infected with it, or had recovered from it provided the deeply sampled blood TCRbeta repertoires that made up the dataset. A freely available public database, intended as a resource for researchers studying the immune response to SARS-CoV-2, is where the repertoires were released. The prospective study material was composed of cDNA or gDNA derived from T cells, B-cell-depleted T cells, or PBMCs. Samples were obtained from the ongoing ImmuneRACE study (first 160 participants) and from 1,254 subjects provided by 6 global collaborators. Overall study outcomes, separate from this receptor: How much clinical and demographic metadata was included differed by source and by participant, and the metadata was provided uncurated.

The immunoSEQ Assay, a bias-controlled multiplex PCR, was used to amplify TCRbeta CDR3 regions from genomic DNA. Under the source paper's analysis protocol: The number of nucleated cells in each sample was estimated by amplification of reference gene primers within the assay. To quantify the absolute abundance of each unique TCRbeta CDR3 rearrangement, sequence reads were collapsed and filtered. For each sample, productive Simpson clonality was calculated as the square root of Simpson's diversity index across productive rearrangements. The table comes from immuneACCESS by way of TCRdb, which keeps in-frame sequences with V and J called. Part of the clones is missing from these tables; in studies checked, under half for an unresolved V gene and the rest for unknown reasons. V and J calls and clone size are as listed in that table; D and trimming were resolved from the DNA. The sample has 50,000 to 60,000 clones on record, approximately 88% of them singletons. The ten most abundant clones make up around a quarter of the sample.

CDR1 and CDR2 (MNHEY, SVGAGI) derive from the germline V gene. Reading from cysteine to phenylalanine, the CDR3 counts 13 amino acids. Of all the DNA, just the CDR3 is kept, 39 bases in frame from base 1. V is shortened by 6 bases, J by 2 bases, and the region joining them spans 10 bases. Input material: peripheral blood. The receptor was derived from a human donor in a cohort sampled during active COVID-19. The V gene is TRBV6-5 and the J gene is TRBJ1-1; the D gene is unclear. CDR3 loop: CASRPGVNTEAFF. The nucleotide sequence is given as TGTGCCAGCAGACCCGGGGTAAACACTGAAGCTTTCTTT.